What follows is one T cell receptor beta chain and its context. Profiled with immunoSEQ multiplex PCR; TCRdb holds only in-frame clones, not every one. The data show approximately 70,000 clones, 76% seen once. Germline lookup yields CDR1 SGHTA and CDR2 FQGNSA. Trimming removed 1 base from V and 5 bases from J, with 11 bases in between. The CDR3 is 14 residues long. The data derive from a study of memory CD4+ T cells and cytomegalovirus serostatus. Single viable CD3+CD4+CD8-CD45RO+ cells were sorted as the memory CD4+ T cells. Positive selection with CD4 microbeads enriched total CD4+ T cells. Sequenced: memory CD4+ T cells from blood. The chain has TRBV7-2 and TRBJ1-2; D call uncertain. The TCR comes from an adult in good health and CMV-seropositive. The CDR3 reads CASSLGAHTYGYTF. The CDR3 nucleotides read TGTGCCAGCAGCTTAGGGGCACACACTTATGGCTACACCTTC.